These 2 T cell receptor beta chains came from one sample sequenced in a study of blood T cell repertoires in COVID-19. Assay: immunoSEQ multiplex PCR; the TCRdb copy retains only in-frame clones and omits some. The sample has 85,000 to 100,000 clones, roughly 76% seen once. What was sequenced was peripheral blood. Source of these receptors: a man at least 80 years old with COVID-19, enrolled during active disease.

The chain is built from TRBV5-1 and TRBJ1-6; 12 bases align to TRBD1. V was pared by 4 bases and J by 5 bases, with 13 bases of the junction left unmatched. Germline V CDR1 and CDR2: SGHRS, YFSETQ. CDR3 size: 19 residues. The CDR3 region has the DNA TGCGCCAGCAGCCCCGGGACAGGGGGCCTAGGAGCCGATAATTCACCCCTCCACTTT. Amino acids: CASSPGTGGLGADNSPLHF.

This chain joins TRBV19 and TRBJ2-5; 8 bases are shared with TRBD2. Germline CDR1 LNHDA, CDR2 SQIVND (reference sequence). The junction had 9 bases not matched to a gene; V was cut back by 7 bases and J by 5 bases. This CDR3 has 14 amino acids. CDR3 sequence reads: CASKLAGRGETQYF. The CDR3 nucleotides read TGTGCCAGTAAATTAGCGGGGAGGGGTGAGACCCAGTACTTC. Together with reference TRBV19 and TRBJ2-5, the CDR3 gives the full variable domain: DGGITQSPKYLFRKEGQNVTLSCEQNLNHDAMYWYRQDPGQGLRLIYYSQIVNDFQKGDIAEGYSVSREKKESFPLTVTSAQKNPTAFYLCASKLAGRGETQYFGPGTRLLVL.